The source of this T cell receptor (beta chain) is a study of regulatory dendritic cells for organ transplantation. CDR3 length equals 16 residues. With V trimmed by 5 bases and J by 5 bases, 9 bases remained unmatched. Germline V lookup: CDR1 LNHDA, CDR2 SQIVND (reference sequence). In the case of this clone: Its target is not known.

Data came from immunoSEQ multiplex PCR; TCRdb stores just in-frame clones and leaves some out. The sample includes over 10,000 clones, 74% of them seen just once. Sorted subsets were CFSE-labeled and cultured four to five days with allogeneic dendritic cells. Naive CD45RA+ and memory CD45RO+ CD4+ or CD8+ T cells were FACS-sorted. This sequence originates from a human donor in good health. Input material: naive CD4+ T cells from blood cultured with regulatory dendritic cells. Specified subset: CD45RA+ naive T cells. The chain uses TRBV19 and TRBJ1-4, with 9 bases that match TRBD1. The CDR3, as DNA: TGTGCCAGTAGTTCCCGGACAGGGGCCATGAATGAAAAACTGTTTTTT. The encoded protein is CASSSRTGAMNEKLFF.